What follows is one TCR beta chain and its context. Its matching antigen is unknown. These data originate in a study of T cells in narcolepsy. About the research overall: Donors had narcolepsy type 1 or type 2, or were healthy controls.

General study results and limits: Autoreactive HCRT-specific and TRIB2-specific clonotypes were marked in same-patient CSF-versus-blood CD4+ comparisons. Blood of same and different patients, but not healthy controls, reportedly held recurring autoreactive clonotypes.

CDR3 length: 13 residues. The V gene lost 5 bases and the J gene lost 4 bases, with 12 bases spanning the gap. Germline CDR1 SEHNR, CDR2 FQNEAQ (reference sequence). Measured with immunoSEQ multiplex PCR; TCRdb has only the in-frame clones, and not every one. The sample lists 15,000 to 20,000 clones; roughly two thirds were seen once. This receptor was taken from a human donor with narcolepsy. The sequencing input was CD45RA- memory CD8+ T cells from PBMCs. The chain has TRBV7-9 and TRBJ2-7, with D perhaps assigned TRBD1 or TRBD2 (5 bases each). CDR3: CASSIGGRYEQYF. In nucleotides, the CDR3 is TGTGCCAGCAGCATTGGGGGACGGTACGAGCAGTACTTC.